This is a list of T cell receptor beta chains from one sample in a study of cytomegalovirus exposure and HLA in healthy donors. The data were produced by immunoSEQ multiplex PCR, yet TCRdb's version contains in-frame clones alone and is incomplete. The sample includes fewer than 55,000 clones, about 91% of them seen just once. Sequencing was performed on PBMCs. The receptors originated from a man younger than 30 in good health and CMV-seronegative. CDR3s include the opening cysteine and the closing phenylalanine or tryptophan. D genes are given only for firm matches. Clone size, where shown, is once, few, many, or a class for clones that have expanded.

j_call d_call clone_size v_call cdr3_aa cdr3_nt
TRBJ1-5 . once TRBV10-2 CASSEINQPQHF TGCGCCAGCAGTGAAATAAATCAGCCCCAGCATTTT
TRBJ2-5 . once TRBV19 CASSIGGRETQYF TGTGCCAGTAGTATAGGTGGGAGGGAGACCCAGTACTTC
TRBJ1-2 TRBD1 . TRBV14 CASRRTGGGGYTF TGTGCCAGCAGGAGGACAGGGGGAGGTGGCTACACCTTC
TRBJ2-7 . . TRBV7-8 CASSLVQGTGSEQYF TGTGCCAGCAGCCTAGTCCAGGGCACCGGGAGCGAGCAGTACTTC
TRBJ2-7 . . TRBV13 CASSFGLRGNFSYEQYF TGTGCCAGCAGCTTTGGACTGCGGGGCAACTTCTCCTACGAGCAGTACTTC
TRBJ2-1 . . TRBV2 CASTLRTFGNEQFF TGTGCCAGCACCCTGAGGACTTTCGGCAATGAGCAGTTCTTC
TRBJ1-4 TRBD1 . TRBV11-2 CASSLDTGGGEKLFF TGTGCCAGCAGCTTAGATACAGGGGGAGGGGAAAAACTGTTTTTT
TRBJ1-5 . . TRBV27 CASSLRGGINQPQHF TGTGCCAGCAGTTTGCGGGGGGGCATCAATCAGCCCCAGCATTTT
TRBJ1-1 . . TRBV7-9 CASSSTENTEAFF TGTGCCAGCAGCTCGACAGAGAACACTGAAGCTTTCTTT
TRBJ2-5 . . TRBV5-1 CASSPGQIQETQYF TGCGCCAGCAGCCCAGGACAAATCCAAGAGACCCAGTACTTC
TRBJ1-5 . . TRBV11-2 CASSLDDSHGNQPQHF TGTGCCAGCAGCTTAGATGACAGTCACGGCAATCAGCCCCAGCATTTT
TRBJ1-1 TRBD1 . TRBV5-1 CASSEGQINTEAFF TGCGCCAGCAGCGAGGGACAGATCAACACTGAAGCTTTCTTT
TRBJ2-1 TRBD2 . TRBV25-1 CASSESPSGNNEQFF TGTGCCAGCAGTGAATCCCCTAGCGGAAACAATGAGCAGTTCTTC
TRBJ1-4 . . TRBV19 CASSIGGQEWKKLFF TGTGCCAGTAGTATAGGAGGGCAAGAGTGGAAAAAACTGTTTTTT
TRBJ2-2 TRBD2 . TRBV2 CASSEAAAGGRGGELFF TGTGCCAGCAGTGAAGCTGCAGCGGGAGGGCGAGGCGGGGAGCTGTTTTTT
TRBJ1-3 TRBD1 once TRBV28 CASTAQGAVNTIYF TGTGCCAGCACAGCACAGGGGGCTGTAAACACCATATATTTT
TRBJ2-1 TRBD1 . TRBV2 CASSQPGQRDNEQFF TGTGCCAGCAGCCAACCGGGACAGCGAGACAATGAGCAGTTCTTC
TRBJ2-1 . . TRBV18 CASSLPAGRYNEQFF TGTGCCAGCTCACTCCCTGCGGGACGCTACAATGAGCAGTTCTTC
TRBJ2-7 TRBD2 . TRBV27 CASRNRLAGGYEQYF TGTGCCAGCAGAAATCGACTAGCGGGAGGATACGAGCAGTACTTC
TRBJ2-3 TRBD2 . TRBV5-3 CARSLELAGYTDTQYF TGTGCCAGAAGCTTGGAATTAGCGGGATACACAGATACGCAGTATTTT
TRBJ2-7 . . TRBV10-2 CASSEGGYEQYF TGCGCCAGCAGTGAGGGAGGTTACGAGCAGTACTTC
TRBJ2-3 TRBD2 few TRBV5-4 CASSLLAGGSMPADTQYF TGTGCCAGCAGCTTGCTAGCGGGAGGGTCCATGCCTGCAGATACGCAGTATTTT
TRBJ2-3 TRBD1 . TRBV28 CASSLWGQGQTDTQYF TGTGCCAGCAGTCTGTGGGGACAGGGGCAAACAGATACGCAGTATTTT
TRBJ1-3 . . TRBV4-3 CASSQELSLSGNTIYF TGCGCCAGCAGCCAAGAACTAAGCCTCTCTGGAAACACCATATATTTT
TRBJ2-4 . . TRBV28 CASSLKEGRVNIQYF TGTGCCAGCAGCCTTAAGGAGGGCCGGGTAAACATTCAGTACTTC
TRBJ2-7 . . TRBV7-2 CASSLVRGPYEQYF TGTGCCAGCAGCTTAGTCCGAGGCCCCTACGAGCAGTACTTC
TRBJ2-1 TRBD2 . TRBV29-1 CSVLTRLAGVVNEQFF TGCAGCGTACTAACTCGACTAGCGGGAGTGGTAAATGAGCAGTTCTTC
TRBJ1-1 . . TRBV10-3 CAIRPSLLATEAFF TGTGCCATCAGACCCTCTCTACTTGCCACTGAAGCTTTCTTT
TRBJ1-2 . . TRBV6-1 CASSESINKGYTF TGTGCCAGCAGTGAATCTATTAATAAGGGCTACACCTTC
TRBJ2-1 TRBD2 . TRBV5-8 CASSLARGLAGVTAYNEQFF TGTGCCAGCAGCTTGGCGAGGGGACTAGCGGGGGTTACCGCTTACAATGAGCAGTTCTTC
TRBJ2-1 TRBD2 . TRBV18 CASSQPMVAGDGEQFF TGTGCCAGCTCACAGCCGATGGTAGCGGGAGACGGTGAGCAGTTCTTC
TRBJ1-1 TRBD1 . TRBV7-3 CASSRDRGTEAFF TGTGCCAGCAGCCGGGACAGGGGGACTGAAGCTTTCTTT
TRBJ2-7 TRBD2 . TRBV4-1 CASSDGLAGLGEQYF TGCGCCAGCAGCGATGGACTAGCGGGACTCGGCGAGCAGTACTTC
TRBJ2-5 TRBD2 . TRBV7-9 CASSLDLAGVGETQYF TGTGCCAGCAGCTTAGATCTAGCGGGAGTGGGGGAGACCCAGTACTTC
TRBJ2-7 TRBD1 . TRBV27 CATSPRGQGGYEQYF TGTGCCACTTCTCCCCGGGGACAGGGAGGGTACGAGCAGTACTTC
TRBJ1-3 . . TRBV5-1 CANNHRLEISGNTIYF TGCGCCAACAACCATCGCCTAGAGATCTCTGGAAACACCATATATTTT
TRBJ2-3 TRBD2 . TRBV9 CASSVSLAGSTDTQYF TGTGCCAGCAGCGTATCCTTAGCGGGAAGCACAGATACGCAGTATTTT
TRBJ2-3 . . TRBV7-2 CASSLFVTGTTDTQYF TGTGCCAGCAGCTTATTTGTAACAGGAACCACAGATACGCAGTATTTT
TRBJ2-1 . . TRBV28 CASSFSSYNEQFF TGTGCCAGCAGTTTTAGCTCCTACAATGAGCAGTTCTTC
TRBJ2-7 . once TRBV9 CASSSWEQGVVSEQYF TGTGCCAGCAGCTCCTGGGAACAGGGCGTAGTAAGCGAGCAGTACTTC
TRBJ1-2 . . TRBV30 CAWRGQGLKIYGYTF TGTGCCTGGAGGGGACAAGGACTGAAGATCTATGGCTACACCTTC
TRBJ2-1 TRBD1 once TRBV27 CASSSPRKPPLDRGYSSYNEQFF TGTGCCAGCAGTTCACCCAGAAAACCGCCCCTGGACAGGGGTTATAGCTCCTACAATGAGCAGTTCTTC
TRBJ2-5 . . TRBV7-2 CASSPAGSEQETQYF TGTGCCAGCAGCCCCGCTGGGAGCGAACAAGAGACCCAGTACTTC
TRBJ2-7 TRBD2 once TRBV5-6 CASSLLLAGGPGEQYF TGTGCCAGCAGCCTCTTGCTTGCGGGAGGGCCAGGCGAGCAGTACTTC
TRBJ1-5 . . TRBV2 CASSEQGLSNQPQHF TGTGCCAGCAGCGAACAGGGTCTTAGCAATCAGCCCCAGCATTTT
TRBJ2-2 TRBD1 . TRBV2 CASRRDSTNTGELFF TGTGCCAGCAGGAGGGACAGCACGAACACCGGGGAGCTGTTTTTT
TRBJ2-2 TRBD2 . TRBV14 CASSPVRASGRSGELFF TGTGCCAGCAGCCCGGTGAGGGCTAGCGGGAGGTCCGGGGAGCTGTTTTTT